The rows below give T cell receptor beta chains drawn from one sample of a study of shared clonotypes between healthy human individuals. Libraries were prepared by immunoSEQ multiplex PCR; TCRdb keeps only in-frame clonotypes and omits some of them. The top ten hold 13% of the sample, which has 450,000 to 600,000 clones, 60% to 85% seen once. Source material: PBMCs. The receptor set was obtained from a woman aged 40-49 years in good health. Some clones in this sample may be carry-over from other donors' samples. The CDR3 runs from the conserved cysteine through the conserved F or W. Fields, in order: clone size, V gene, D gene, J gene, CDR3 protein, CDR3 DNA. The D gene is left open where the match is weak. Clone sizes are given selectively: once, few, many, or a class where the clone is expanded.

>many|TRBV19|.|TRBJ2-2
CASSISRRAGELFF
TGTGCCAGTAGTATTTCCAGGAGGGCCGGGGAGCTGTTTTTT
>.|TRBV2|.|TRBJ1-1
CASTSGENTEAFF
TGTGCCAGCACCTCGGGAGAGAACACTGAAGCTTTCTTT
>.|TRBV7-9|.|TRBJ2-1
CASSPFGVSGDDEQFF
TGTGCCAGCAGCCCATTTGGGGTTAGCGGAGACGATGAGCAGTTCTTC
>.|TRBV27|.|TRBJ2-7
CASSSGVPYEQYF
TGTGCCAGCAGTTCTGGGGTGCCCTACGAGCAGTACTTC
>.|TRBV6-6|.|TRBJ1-3
CASSYQGHSGNTIYF
TGTGCCAGCAGTTACCAGGGGCACTCTGGAAACACCATATATTTT
>.|TRBV28|.|TRBJ2-3
CASSPPATDTQYF
TGTGCCAGCAGTCCGCCGGCCACAGATACGCAGTATTTT
>.|TRBV11-2|TRBD2|TRBJ2-5
CASSPRLAGVEETQYF
TGTGCCAGCAGCCCCCGACTAGCGGGAGTTGAGGAGACCCAGTACTTC
>few|TRBV7-2|TRBD2|TRBJ2-7
CASSLHGARLAYEQYF
TGTGCCAGCAGCTTACACGGGGCGAGACTAGCGTACGAGCAGTACTTC
>.|TRBV28|TRBD2|TRBJ2-1
CASTLPGRTSGSALNEQFF
TGTGCCAGCACCCTGCCGGGGCGGACTAGCGGGAGTGCTCTCAATGAGCAGTTCTTC
>.|TRBV7-2|TRBD2|TRBJ2-1
CASSFPWEGYNEQFF
TGTGCCAGCAGCTTTCCCTGGGAGGGCTACAATGAGCAGTTCTTC
>once|TRBV13|.|TRBJ2-7
CASSLGDNSYEQYF
TGTGCCAGCAGCTTAGGGGACAACTCCTACGAGCAGTACTTC
>few|TRBV27|TRBD2|TRBJ2-1
CASSFLLAGGHNEQFF
TGTGCCAGCAGTTTCTTACTAGCGGGAGGCCACAATGAGCAGTTCTTC
>.|TRBV7-2|TRBD2|TRBJ2-7
CASSKLAGTYEQYF
TGTGCCAGCAGCAAACTAGCGGGGACCTACGAGCAGTACTTC